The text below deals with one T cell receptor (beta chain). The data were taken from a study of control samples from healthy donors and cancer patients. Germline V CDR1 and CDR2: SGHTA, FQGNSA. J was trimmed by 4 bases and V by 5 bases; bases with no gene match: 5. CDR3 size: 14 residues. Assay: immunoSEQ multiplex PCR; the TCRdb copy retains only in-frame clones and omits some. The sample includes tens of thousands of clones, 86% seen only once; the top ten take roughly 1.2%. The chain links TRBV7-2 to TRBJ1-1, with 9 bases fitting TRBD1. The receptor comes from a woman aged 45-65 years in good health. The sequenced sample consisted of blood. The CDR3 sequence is CASSLRQGGTEAFF. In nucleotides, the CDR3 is TGTGCCAGCAGCCTGCGACAGGGGGGCACTGAAGCTTTCTTT.